This T cell receptor (beta chain) originates from a study of shared clonotypes between healthy human individuals. The CDR3 sequence is 15 residues long. Trimming stripped 5 bases from V and 6 bases from J, with 18 bases between. Germline CDR1 MDHEN, CDR2 SYDVKM. Profiling relied on immunoSEQ multiplex PCR, and the TCRdb table lists in-frame clones only, not all of them. The sample has some 650,000 clones; around 97% are singletons. The sequencing sample was made of naive CD4+ T cells sorted from blood. Sample subset: CD45RA+ positively selected. The chain is built from TRBV28 and TRBJ2-3; D possibly corresponds to TRBD2 (6 bases). This sequence originates from a woman under 40 in good health. The CDR3: CASSLPNSGTDTQYF. The CDR3 DNA sequence: TGTGCCAGCAGTCTACCAAATAGCGGAACTGATACGCAGTATTTT.